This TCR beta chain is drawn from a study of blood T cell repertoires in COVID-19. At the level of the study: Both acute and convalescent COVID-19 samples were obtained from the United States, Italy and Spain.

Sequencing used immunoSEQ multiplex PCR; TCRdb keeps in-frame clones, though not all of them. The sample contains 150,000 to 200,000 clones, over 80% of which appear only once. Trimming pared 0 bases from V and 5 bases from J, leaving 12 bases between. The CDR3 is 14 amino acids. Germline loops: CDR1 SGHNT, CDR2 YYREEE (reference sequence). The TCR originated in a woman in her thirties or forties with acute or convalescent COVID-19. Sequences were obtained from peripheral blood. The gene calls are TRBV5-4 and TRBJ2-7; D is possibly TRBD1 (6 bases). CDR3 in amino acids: CASSLGDRPHEQYF. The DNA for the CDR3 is TGTGCCAGCAGCTTGGGCGACAGGCCCCACGAGCAGTACTTC.